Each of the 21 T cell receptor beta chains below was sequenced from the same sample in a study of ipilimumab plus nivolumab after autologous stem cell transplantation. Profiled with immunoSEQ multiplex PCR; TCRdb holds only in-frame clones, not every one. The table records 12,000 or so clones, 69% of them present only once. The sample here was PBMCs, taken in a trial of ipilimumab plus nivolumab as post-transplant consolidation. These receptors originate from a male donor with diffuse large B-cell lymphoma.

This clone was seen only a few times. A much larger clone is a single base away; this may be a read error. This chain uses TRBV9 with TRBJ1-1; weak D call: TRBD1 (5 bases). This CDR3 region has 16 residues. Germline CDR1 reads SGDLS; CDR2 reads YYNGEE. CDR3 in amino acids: CARSVGANGGNTEAFF. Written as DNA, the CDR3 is TGTGCCCGCAGCGTAGGGGCAAACGGGGGGAACACTGAAGCTTTCTTT.

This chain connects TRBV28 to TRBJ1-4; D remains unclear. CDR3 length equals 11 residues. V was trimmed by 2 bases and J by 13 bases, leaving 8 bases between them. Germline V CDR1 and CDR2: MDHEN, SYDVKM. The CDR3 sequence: CASSLKARLFF. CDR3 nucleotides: TGTGCCAGCAGTTTAAAAGCTCGACTGTTTTTT. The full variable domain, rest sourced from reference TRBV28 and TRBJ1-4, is DVKVTQSSRYLVKRTGEKVFLECVQDMDHENMFWYRQDPGLGLRLIYFSYDVKMKEKGDIPEGYSVSREKKERFSLILESASTNQTSMYLCASSLKARLFFGSGTQLSVL.

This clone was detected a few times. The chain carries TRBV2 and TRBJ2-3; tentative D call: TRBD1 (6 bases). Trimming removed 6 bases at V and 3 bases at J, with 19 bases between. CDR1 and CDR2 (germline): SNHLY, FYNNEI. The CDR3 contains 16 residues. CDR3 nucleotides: TGTGCCAGCAGGATAGAACCGGGACAAAAAACAGATACGCAGTATTTT. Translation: CASRIEPGQKTDTQYF.

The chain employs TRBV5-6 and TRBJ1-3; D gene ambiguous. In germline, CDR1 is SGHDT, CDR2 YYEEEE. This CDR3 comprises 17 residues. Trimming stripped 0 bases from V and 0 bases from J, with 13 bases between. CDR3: CASSLVSGSYSGNTIYF. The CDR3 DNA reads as TGTGCCAGCAGCTTGGTCTCGGGCAGCTACTCTGGAAACACCATATATTTT.

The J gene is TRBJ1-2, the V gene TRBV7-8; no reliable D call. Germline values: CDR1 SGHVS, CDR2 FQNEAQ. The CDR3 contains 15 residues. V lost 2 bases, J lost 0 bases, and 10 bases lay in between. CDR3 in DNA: TGTGCCAGCAGCTTATCAGGCTCCGCTAACTATGGCTACACCTTC. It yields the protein CASSLSGSANYGYTF.

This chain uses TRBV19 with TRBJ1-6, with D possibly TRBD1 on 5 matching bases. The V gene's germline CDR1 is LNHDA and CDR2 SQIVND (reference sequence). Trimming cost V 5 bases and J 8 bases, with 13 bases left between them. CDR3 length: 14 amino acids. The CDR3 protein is CASSSLDTHSPLHF. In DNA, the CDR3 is TGTGCCAGTAGTTCCCTGGACACACATTCACCCCTCCACTTT.

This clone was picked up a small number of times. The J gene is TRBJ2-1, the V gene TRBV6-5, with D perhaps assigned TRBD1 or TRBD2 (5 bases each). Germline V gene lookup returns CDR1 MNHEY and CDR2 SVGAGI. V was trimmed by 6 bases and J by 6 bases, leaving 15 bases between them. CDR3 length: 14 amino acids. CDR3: CASRAQGAANEQFF. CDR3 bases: TGTGCCAGCAGAGCCCAGGGAGCGGCCAATGAGCAGTTCTTC.

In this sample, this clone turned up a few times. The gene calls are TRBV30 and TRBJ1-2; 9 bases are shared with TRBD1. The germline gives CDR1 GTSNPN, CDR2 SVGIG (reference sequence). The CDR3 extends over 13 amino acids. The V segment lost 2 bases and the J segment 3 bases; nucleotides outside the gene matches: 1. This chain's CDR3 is CAWSRTGDYGYTF. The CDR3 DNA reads TGTGCCTGGAGTAGGACAGGGGACTATGGCTACACCTTC. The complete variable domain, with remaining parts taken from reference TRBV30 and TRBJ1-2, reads SQTIHQWPATLVQPVGSPLSLECTVEGTSNPNLYWYRQAAGRGLQLLFYSVGIGQISSEVPQNLSASRPQDRQFILSSKKLLLSDSGFYLCAWSRTGDYGYTFGSGTRLTVV.

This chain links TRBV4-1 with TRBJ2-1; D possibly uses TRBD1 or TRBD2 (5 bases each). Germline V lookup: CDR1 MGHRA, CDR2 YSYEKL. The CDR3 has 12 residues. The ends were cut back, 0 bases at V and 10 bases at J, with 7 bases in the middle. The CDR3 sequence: CASSQDWGEQFF. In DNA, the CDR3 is TGCGCCAGCAGCCAAGATTGGGGGGAGCAGTTCTTC.

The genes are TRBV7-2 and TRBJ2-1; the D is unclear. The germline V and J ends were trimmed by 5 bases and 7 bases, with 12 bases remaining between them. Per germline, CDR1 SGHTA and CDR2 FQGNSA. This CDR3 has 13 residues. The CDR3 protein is CASSEAGLNEQFF. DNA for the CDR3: TGTGCCAGCAGCGAAGCTGGGTTAAATGAGCAGTTCTTC.

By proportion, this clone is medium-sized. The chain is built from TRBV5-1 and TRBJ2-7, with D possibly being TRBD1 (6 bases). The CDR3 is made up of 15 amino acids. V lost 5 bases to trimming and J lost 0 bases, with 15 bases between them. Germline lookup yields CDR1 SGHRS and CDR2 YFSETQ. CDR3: CASRRAGTSSYEQYF. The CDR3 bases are TGCGCCAGCAGGAGAGCCGGGACATCCTCCTACGAGCAGTACTTC.

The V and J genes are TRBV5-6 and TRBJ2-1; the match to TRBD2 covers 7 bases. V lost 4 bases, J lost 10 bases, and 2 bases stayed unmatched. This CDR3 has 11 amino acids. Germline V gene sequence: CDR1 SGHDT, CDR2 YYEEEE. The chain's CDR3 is CASSRTREQFF. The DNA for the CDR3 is TGTGCCAGCAGCCGGACTAGAGAGCAGTTCTTC.

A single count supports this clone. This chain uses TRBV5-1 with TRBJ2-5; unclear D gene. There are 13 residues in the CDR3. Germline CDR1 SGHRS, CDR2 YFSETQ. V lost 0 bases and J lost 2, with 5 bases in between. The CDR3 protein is CASSLVGQETQYF. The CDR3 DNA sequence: TGCGCCAGCAGCTTGGTGGGGCAAGAGACCCAGTACTTC. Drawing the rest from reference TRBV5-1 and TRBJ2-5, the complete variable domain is KAGVTQTPRYLIKTRGQQVTLSCSPISGHRSVSWYQQTPGQGLQFLFEYFSETQRNKGNFPGRFSGRQFSNSRSEMNVSTLELGDSALYLCASSLVGQETQYFGPGTRLLVL.

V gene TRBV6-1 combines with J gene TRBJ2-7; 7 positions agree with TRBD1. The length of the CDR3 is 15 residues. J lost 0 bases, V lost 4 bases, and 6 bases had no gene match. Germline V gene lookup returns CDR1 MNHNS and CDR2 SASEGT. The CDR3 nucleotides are TGTGCCAGCAGTGTACCCGGGACAGACTCCTACGAGCAGTACTTC. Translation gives CASSVPGTDSYEQYF.

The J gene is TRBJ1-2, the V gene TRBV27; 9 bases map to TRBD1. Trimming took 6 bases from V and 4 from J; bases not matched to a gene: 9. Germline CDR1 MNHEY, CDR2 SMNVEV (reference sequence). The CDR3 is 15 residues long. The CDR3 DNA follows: TGTGCCAGCAGACTAACAGGGGGCCGTGGCTATGGCTACACCTTC. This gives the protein CASRLTGGRGYGYTF.

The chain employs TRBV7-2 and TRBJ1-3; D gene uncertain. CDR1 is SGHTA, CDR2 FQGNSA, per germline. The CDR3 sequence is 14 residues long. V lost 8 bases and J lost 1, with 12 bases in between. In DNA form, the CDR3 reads TGTGCCAGCTCGGGATCGTATTCTGGAAACACCATATATTTT. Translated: CASSGSYSGNTIYF. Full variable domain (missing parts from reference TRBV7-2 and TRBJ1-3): GAGVSQSPSNKVTEKGKDVELRCDPISGHTALYWYRQSLGQGLEFLIYFQGNSAPDKSGLPSDRFSAERTGGSVSTLTIQRTQQEDSAVYLCASSGSYSGNTIYFGEGSWLTVV.

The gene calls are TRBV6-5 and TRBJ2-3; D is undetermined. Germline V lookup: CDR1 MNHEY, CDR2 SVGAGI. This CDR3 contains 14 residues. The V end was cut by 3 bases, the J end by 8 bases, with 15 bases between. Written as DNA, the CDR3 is TGTGCCAGCAGTTATTCATTATCGTTAGGTACGCAGTATTTT. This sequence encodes CASSYSLSLGTQYF.

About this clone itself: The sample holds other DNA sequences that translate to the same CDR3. The CDR3, as DNA: TGCAGCGTTGGGGGAAACTACGAGCAGTACTTC. It yields the protein CSVGGNYEQYF. V and J are TRBV29-1 and TRBJ2-7, with D hard to call. The germline gives CDR1 SQVTM, CDR2 ANQGSEA. The V gene lost 4 bases and the J gene lost 3 bases, with 7 bases spanning the gap. This CDR3 has 11 amino acids.

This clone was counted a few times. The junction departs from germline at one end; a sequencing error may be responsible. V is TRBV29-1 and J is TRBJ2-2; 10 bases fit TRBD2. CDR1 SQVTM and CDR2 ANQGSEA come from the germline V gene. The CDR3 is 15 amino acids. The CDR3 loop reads CSVEGTSGGHRGAVF. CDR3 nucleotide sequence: TGCAGCGTTGAAGGGACTAGCGGCGGACACCGGGGAGCTGTTTTT.

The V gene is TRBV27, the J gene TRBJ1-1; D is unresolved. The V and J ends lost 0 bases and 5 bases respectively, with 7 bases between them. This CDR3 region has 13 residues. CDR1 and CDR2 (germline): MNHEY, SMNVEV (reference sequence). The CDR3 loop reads CASSLSFQTEAFF. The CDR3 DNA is TGTGCCAGCAGTTTATCGTTCCAGACTGAAGCTTTCTTT.

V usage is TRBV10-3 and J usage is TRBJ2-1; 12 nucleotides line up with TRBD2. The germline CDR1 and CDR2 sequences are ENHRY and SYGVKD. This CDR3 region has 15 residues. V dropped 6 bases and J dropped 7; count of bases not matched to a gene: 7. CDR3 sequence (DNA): TGTGCCATCAGCTTGACTAGCGGGAGTGAGAATGAGCAGTTCTTC. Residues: CAISLTSGSENEQFF.